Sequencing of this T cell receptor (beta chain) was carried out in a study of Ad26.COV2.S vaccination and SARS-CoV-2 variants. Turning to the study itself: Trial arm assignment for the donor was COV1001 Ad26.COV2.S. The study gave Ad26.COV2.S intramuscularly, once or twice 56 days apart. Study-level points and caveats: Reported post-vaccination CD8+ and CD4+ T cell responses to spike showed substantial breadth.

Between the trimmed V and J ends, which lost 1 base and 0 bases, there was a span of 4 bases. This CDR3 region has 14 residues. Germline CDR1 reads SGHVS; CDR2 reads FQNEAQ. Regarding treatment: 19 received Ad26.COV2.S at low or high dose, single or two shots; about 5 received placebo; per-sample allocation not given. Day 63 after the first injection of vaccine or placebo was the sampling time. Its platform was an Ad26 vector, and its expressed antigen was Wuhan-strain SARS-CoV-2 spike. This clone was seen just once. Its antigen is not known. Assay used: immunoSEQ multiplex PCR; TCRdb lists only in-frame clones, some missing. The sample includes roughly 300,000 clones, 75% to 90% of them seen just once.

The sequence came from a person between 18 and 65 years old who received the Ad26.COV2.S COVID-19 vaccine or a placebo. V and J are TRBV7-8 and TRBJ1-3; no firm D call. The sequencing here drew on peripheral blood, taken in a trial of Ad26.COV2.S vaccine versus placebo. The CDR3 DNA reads TGTGCCAGCAGCTTAGGTCCCTCTGGAAACACCATATATTTT. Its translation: CASSLGPSGNTIYF.